One and the same sample provided the 5 T cell receptor beta chains below, sequenced in a study of breast tumors, draining lymph nodes, adjacent tissues. The lymph nodes were axillary draining lymph nodes from breast cancer patients. TCRdb recomputed calls from the multiplex PCR reads with MiXCR, one row per CDR3 protein. Of 250,000 or so distinct CDR3 sequences in the sample, 30% were seen once. Input material: axillary lymph node tissue. The receptors here all came from a female donor with breast cancer. Some clones in this sample may be carry-over from other donors' samples.

This clonotype was observed many times. The J gene is TRBJ1-2, the V gene TRBV7-2; D not resolved. V was shortened by 1 base and J by 4 bases, with 16 bases between the two germline ends. The CDR3 spans 16 residues. Germline V gene lookup returns CDR1 SGHTA and CDR2 FQGNSA. For the CDR3, the DNA is TGTGCCAGCAGCTTAGGGGCTCGGGCCAGAATCTATGGCTACACCTTC. Protein product: CASSLGARARIYGYTF.

The V and J genes are TRBV5-1 and TRBJ2-7, with TRBD2 identical over 7 bases. V was clipped by 4 bases and J by 0 bases; unmatched bases: 13. Germline lookup yields CDR1 SGHRS and CDR2 YFSETQ. CDR3 size: 17 residues. In nucleotides, the CDR3 is TGCGCCAGCAGCGGGGGGGGGGTTAGGGCGAGCTCCTACGAGCAGTACTTC. Its protein is CASSGGGVRASSYEQYF.

This clonotype was picked up a small number of times. The gene calls are TRBV3-1 and TRBJ2-3; TRBD1 agrees at 8 bases. Germline CDR1 LGHDT, CDR2 YNNKEL (reference sequence). The junction had 9 bases not matched to a gene; V was cut back by 5 bases and J by 2 bases. The CDR3 length is 16 residues. As DNA, the CDR3 is TGTGCCAGCAGCGCCTGGGACAGGCGCGACACAGATACGCAGTATTTT. It translates to CASSAWDRRDTDTQYF.

This chain connects TRBV4-2 to TRBJ2-3; D is ambiguous. Germline V gives CDR1 LGHNA, CDR2 YNFKEQ. The V end lost 1 base, the J end lost 4 bases, and 18 bases lay between the germline ends. The CDR3 totals 17 residues. CDR3 amino acids: CASSQAPRSPGPDTQYF. DNA of the CDR3: TGTGCCAGCAGCCAAGCCCCCCGTAGTCCCGGACCAGATACGCAGTATTTT.

This clonotype has a count of ten or more. J is TRBJ2-3 and V is TRBV12-1. TRBV12-1 counts as a pseudogene. CDR3 length: 10 residues. The CDR3: CASSFTTQYF. The DNA for the CDR3 is TGTGCCAGCAGCTTTACTACGCAGTATTTT.